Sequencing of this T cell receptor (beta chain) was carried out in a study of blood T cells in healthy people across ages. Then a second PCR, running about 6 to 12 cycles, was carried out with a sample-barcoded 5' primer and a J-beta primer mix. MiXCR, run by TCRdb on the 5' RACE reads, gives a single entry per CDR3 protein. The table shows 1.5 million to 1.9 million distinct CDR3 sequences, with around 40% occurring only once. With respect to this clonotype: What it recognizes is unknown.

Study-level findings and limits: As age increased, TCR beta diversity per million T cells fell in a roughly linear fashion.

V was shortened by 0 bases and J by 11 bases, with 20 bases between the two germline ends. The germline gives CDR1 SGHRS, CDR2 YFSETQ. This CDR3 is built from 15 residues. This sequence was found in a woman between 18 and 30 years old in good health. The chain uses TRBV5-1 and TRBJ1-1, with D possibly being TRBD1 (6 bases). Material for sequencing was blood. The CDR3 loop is CASSLAGTSLGEAFF. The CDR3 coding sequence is TGCGCCAGCAGCTTGGCCGGGACATCCCTCGGGGAGGCTTTCTTT. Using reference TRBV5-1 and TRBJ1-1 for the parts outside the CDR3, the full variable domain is KAGVTQTPRYLIKTRGQQVTLSCSPISGHRSVSWYQQTPGQGLQFLFEYFSETQRNKGNFPGRFSGRQFSNSRSEMNVSTLELGDSALYLCASSLAGTSLGEAFFGQGTRLTVV.